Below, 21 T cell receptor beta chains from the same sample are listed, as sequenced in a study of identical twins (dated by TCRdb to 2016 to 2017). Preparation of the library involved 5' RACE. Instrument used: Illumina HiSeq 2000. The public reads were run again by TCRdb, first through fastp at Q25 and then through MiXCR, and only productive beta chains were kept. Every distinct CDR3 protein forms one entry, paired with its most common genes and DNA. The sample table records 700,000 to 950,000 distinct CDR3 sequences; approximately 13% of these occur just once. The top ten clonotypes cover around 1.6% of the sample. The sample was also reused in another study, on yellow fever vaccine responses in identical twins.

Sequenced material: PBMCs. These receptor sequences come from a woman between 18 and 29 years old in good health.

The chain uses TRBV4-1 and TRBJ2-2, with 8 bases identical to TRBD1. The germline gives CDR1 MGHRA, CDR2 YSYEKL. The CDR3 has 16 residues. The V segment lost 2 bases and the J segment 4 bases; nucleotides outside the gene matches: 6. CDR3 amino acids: CASSQSGQGGTGELFF. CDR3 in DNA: TGCGCCAGCAGCCAATCAGGACAGGGTGGCACCGGGGAGCTGTTTTTT.

The DNA of the CDR3 is TGTGCCAGCAGCTGGATATTTCGGGACACTGAAGCTTTCTTT. It translates to CASSWIFRDTEAFF. The rearrangement joins TRBV5-5 to TRBJ1-1; D gene ambiguous. The CDR3 loop spans 14 amino acids. The V and J ends lost 3 bases and 3 bases respectively, with 12 bases between them. The germline V gene has CDR1 SGHKS and CDR2 YYEKEE (reference sequence).

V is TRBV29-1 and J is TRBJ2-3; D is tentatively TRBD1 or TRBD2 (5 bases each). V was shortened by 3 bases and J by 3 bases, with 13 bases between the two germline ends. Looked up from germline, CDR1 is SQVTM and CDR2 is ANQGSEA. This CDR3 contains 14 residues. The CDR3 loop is CSVERGPRTDTQYF. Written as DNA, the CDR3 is TGCAGCGTTGAGAGGGGACCAAGGACAGATACGCAGTATTTT.

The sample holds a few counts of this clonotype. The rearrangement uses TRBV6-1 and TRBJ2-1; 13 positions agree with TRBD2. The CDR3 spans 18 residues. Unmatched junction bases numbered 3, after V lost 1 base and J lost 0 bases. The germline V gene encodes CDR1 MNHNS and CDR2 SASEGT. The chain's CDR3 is CASSEVRTSGSSYNEQFF. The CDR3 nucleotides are TGTGCCAGCAGTGAAGTTAGGACTAGCGGGAGCTCCTACAATGAGCAGTTCTTC.

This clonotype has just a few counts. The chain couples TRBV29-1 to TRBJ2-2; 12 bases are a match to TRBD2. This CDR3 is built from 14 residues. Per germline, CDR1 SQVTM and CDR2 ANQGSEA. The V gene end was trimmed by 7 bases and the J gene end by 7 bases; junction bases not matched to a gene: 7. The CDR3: CSGTSGGSGGELFF. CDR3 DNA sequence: TGCAGCGGAACTAGCGGGGGGAGTGGCGGGGAGCTGTTTTTT.

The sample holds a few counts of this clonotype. The CDR3 spells CASSPPEGGSSYNEQFF. CDR3 coding DNA: TGTGCCAGCAGTCCTCCCGAGGGGGGGAGCTCCTACAATGAGCAGTTCTTC. The chain recombines TRBV12-3 or TRBV12-4 with TRBJ2-1; a possible D gene is TRBD2 (7 bases). The V and J ends lost 5 bases and 0 bases respectively, with 17 bases between them. The CDR3 is 17 amino acids.

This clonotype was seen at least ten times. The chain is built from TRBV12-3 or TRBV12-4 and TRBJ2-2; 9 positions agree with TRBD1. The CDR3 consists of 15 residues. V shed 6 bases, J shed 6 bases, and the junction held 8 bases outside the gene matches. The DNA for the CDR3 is TGTGCCAGCAGGGGGGGACAGGGAACCGCCGGGGAGCTGTTTTTT. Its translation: CASRGGQGTAGELFF.

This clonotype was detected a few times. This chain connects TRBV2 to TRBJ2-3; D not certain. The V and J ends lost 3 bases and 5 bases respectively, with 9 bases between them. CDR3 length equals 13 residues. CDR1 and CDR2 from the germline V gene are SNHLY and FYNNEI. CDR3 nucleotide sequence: TGTGCCAGCAGTGATGGGTGGGGAGATACGCAGTATTTT. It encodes CASSDGWGDTQYF.

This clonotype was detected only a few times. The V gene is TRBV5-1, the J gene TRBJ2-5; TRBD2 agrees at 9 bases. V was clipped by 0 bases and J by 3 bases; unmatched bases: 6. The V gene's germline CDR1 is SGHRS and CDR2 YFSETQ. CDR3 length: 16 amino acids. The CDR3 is CASSLAVSSGKETQYF. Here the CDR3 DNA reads TGCGCCAGCAGCTTGGCGGTGTCTAGCGGGAAAGAGACCCAGTACTTC.

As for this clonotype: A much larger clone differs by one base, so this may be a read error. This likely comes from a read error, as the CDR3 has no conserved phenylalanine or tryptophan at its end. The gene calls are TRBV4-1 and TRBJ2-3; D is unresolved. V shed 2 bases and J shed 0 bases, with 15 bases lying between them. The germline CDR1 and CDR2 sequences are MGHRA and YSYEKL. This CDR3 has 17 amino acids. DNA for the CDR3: TGCGCCAGCAGCCAACTTGACATGGGCGTTAGCACAGATACGCAGTATTCT. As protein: CASSQLDMGVSTDTQYS.

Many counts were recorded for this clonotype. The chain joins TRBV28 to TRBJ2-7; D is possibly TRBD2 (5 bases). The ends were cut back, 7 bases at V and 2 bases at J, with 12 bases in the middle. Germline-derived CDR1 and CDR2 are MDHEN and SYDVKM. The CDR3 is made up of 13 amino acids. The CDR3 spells CASTYGDPYEQYF. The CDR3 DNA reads TGTGCCAGCACCTACGGGGATCCCTACGAGCAGTACTTC.

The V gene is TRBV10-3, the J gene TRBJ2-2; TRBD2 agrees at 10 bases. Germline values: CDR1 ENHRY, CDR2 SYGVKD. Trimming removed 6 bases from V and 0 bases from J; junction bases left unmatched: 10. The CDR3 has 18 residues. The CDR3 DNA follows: TGTGCCATCAGGGGGACTAGCGTTTTGTTCGCGAACACCGGGGAGCTGTTTTTT. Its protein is CAIRGTSVLFANTGELFF.

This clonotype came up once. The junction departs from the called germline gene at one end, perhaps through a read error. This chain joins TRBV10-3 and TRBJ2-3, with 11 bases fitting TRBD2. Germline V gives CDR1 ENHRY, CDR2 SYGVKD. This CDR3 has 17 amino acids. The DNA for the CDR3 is TGTGCCAGCAGTGAGTCGACTAGCGGGAAGGTGAGAGATACGCAGTATTTT. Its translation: CASSESTSGKVRDTQYF.

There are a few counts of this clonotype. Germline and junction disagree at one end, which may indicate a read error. This chain's CDR3 is CAISPAPGTGWQSYNEQFF. The CDR3 region has the DNA TGTGCCATCAGTCCCGCACCCGGGACAGGTTGGCAGTCCTACAATGAGCAGTTCTTC. This chain uses TRBV12-3 or TRBV12-4 with TRBJ2-1; 8 bases fit TRBD1. The CDR3 contains 19 residues.

The CDR3 DNA is TGCGCCAGCAGCTTGACAGCGCATTCCGAGCAGTACTTC. Amino acids: CASSLTAHSEQYF. The chain joins TRBV5-1 to TRBJ2-7; D not certain. Between the trimmed V and J ends, which lost 1 base and 6 bases, there was a span of 11 bases. The CDR3 totals 13 residues. CDR1 and CDR2 (germline): SGHRS, YFSETQ.

In nucleotides, the CDR3 is TGCGCCAGCAGCCCCCGTCGGTCGCCTAATCACAATGAGCAGTTCTTC. Encoded protein: CASSPRRSPNHNEQFF. The V call is TRBV5-1, the J call TRBJ2-1; D gene uncertain. The CDR3 runs 16 residues. V was pared by 4 bases and J by 5 bases, with 19 bases between. CDR1 is SGHRS and CDR2 is YFSETQ in the germline V gene.

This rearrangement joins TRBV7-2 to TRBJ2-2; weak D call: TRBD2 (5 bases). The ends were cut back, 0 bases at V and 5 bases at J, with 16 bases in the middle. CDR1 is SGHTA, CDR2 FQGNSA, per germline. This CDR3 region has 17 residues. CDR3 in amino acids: CASSLALWTPGTGELFF. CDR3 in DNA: TGTGCCAGCAGCTTAGCACTGTGGACCCCGGGGACCGGGGAGCTGTTTTTT. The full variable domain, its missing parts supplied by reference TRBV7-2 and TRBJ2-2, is GAGVSQSPSNKVTEKGKDVELRCDPISGHTALYWYRQSLGQGLEFLIYFQGNSAPDKSGLPSDRFSAERTGGSVSTLTIQRTQQEDSAVYLCASSLALWTPGTGELFFGEGSRLTVL.

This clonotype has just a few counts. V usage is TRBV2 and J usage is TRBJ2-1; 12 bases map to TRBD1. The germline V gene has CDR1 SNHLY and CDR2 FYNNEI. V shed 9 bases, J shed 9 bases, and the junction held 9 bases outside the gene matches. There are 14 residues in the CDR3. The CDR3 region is CASTGQGAMSEQFF. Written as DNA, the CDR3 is TGTGCCAGTACGGGACAGGGGGCAATGAGTGAGCAGTTCTTC.

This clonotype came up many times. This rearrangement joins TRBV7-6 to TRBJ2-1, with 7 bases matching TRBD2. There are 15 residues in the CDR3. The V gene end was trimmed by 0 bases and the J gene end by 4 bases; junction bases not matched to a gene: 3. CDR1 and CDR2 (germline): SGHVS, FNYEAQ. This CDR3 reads CASSLAPSGYNEQFF. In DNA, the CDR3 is TGTGCCAGCAGCTTAGCTCCTAGCGGATACAATGAGCAGTTCTTC.

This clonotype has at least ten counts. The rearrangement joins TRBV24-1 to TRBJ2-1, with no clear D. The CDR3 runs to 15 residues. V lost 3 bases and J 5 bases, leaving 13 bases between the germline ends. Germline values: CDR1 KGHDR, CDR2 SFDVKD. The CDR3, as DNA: TGTGCCACCAGTGATCCTGACCTCGTAGACAATGAGCAGTTCTTC. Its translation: CATSDPDLVDNEQFF.

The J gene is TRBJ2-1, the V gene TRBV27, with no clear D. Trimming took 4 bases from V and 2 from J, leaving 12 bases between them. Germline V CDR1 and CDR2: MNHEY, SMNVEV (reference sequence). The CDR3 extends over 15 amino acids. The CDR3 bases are TGTGCCAGCAGTTCCTTCGGCGGCGCCTACAATGAGCAGTTCTTC. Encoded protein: CASSSFGGAYNEQFF.